The 10 T cell receptor beta chains below come from one sample, sequenced in a study of cytomegalovirus exposure and HLA in healthy donors (dated by TCRdb to 2016 to 2017). Library construction relied on the immunoSEQ multiplex PCR assay. For the multiplex PCR, a mixture combining 60 forward primers for TCR Vbeta segments and 13 reverse primers for TCR Jbeta segments was used. The source is immuneACCESS, and TCRdb retained only in-frame sequences with V and J called. Part of the clones is not carried over; for the studies checked, unresolved V genes explain less than half of this, and the remainder is unexplained. The sample data list about 180,000 clones, and roughly 88% of these were observed just once. Approximately 1.2% of the sample comes from the top ten. Sequencing was carried out using PBMCs. The receptors here all came from a girl aged 2 to 9 in good health and CMV-seropositive.

V is TRBV27 and J is TRBJ2-7; maybe TRBD1 (6 bases). The V end was cut by 3 bases, the J end by 2 bases, with 14 bases between. This CDR3 is 15 amino acids long. CDR1 and CDR2 from the germline V gene are MNHEY and SMNVEV (reference sequence). The CDR3 bases are TGTGCCAGCAGTTTCGACAGGTCCTCAACCTACGAGCAGTACTTC. Its protein is CASSFDRSSTYEQYF.

The rearrangement uses TRBV6-5 and TRBJ2-7; TRBD2 aligns across 11 bases. The CDR3 extends over 15 amino acids. V lost 9 bases to trimming and J lost 9 bases; unmatched junction nucleotides: 16. Germline V CDR1 and CDR2: MNHEY, SVGAGI. The CDR3 sequence: CASPSGRTYSTGQYF. The CDR3 DNA is TGTGCCAGTCCTAGCGGGAGGACGTACTCCACGGGGCAGTACTTC.

J is TRBJ2-7 and V is TRBV6-5; a possible D gene is TRBD1 (5 bases). The CDR3 is made up of 13 amino acids. V lost 11 bases and J lost 2, with 16 bases in between. Germline CDR1 MNHEY, CDR2 SVGAGI. CDR3 in DNA: TGTGCCGCCTCCAGGACAACCGCCTACGAGCAGTACTTC. Translating gives CAASRTTAYEQYF.

The rearrangement joins TRBV11-1 to TRBJ1-2; D remains unclear. Germline V gene sequence: CDR1 SGHAT, CDR2 FQDESV (reference sequence). CDR3 size: 14 residues. V gave up 3 bases and J gave up 2 bases, with 10 bases separating them. This chain's CDR3 is CASSFRSGNYGYTF. DNA of the CDR3: TGTGCCAGCAGCTTTAGATCCGGGAACTATGGCTACACCTTC.

In this sample, this clone turned up once. The chain uses TRBV28 and TRBJ1-5, with TRBD1 matching over 8 bases. V lost 6 bases, J lost 3 bases, and 7 bases stayed unmatched. This CDR3 has 15 amino acids. Per germline, CDR1 MDHEN and CDR2 SYDVKM. CDR3 DNA: TGTGCCAGCAGCCGGACAGGGTGGTCCAATCAGCCCCAGCATTTT. Its translation: CASSRTGWSNQPQHF.

The chain couples TRBV12-5 to TRBJ2-4, with D possibly being TRBD2 (6 bases). The V gene's germline CDR1 is LGHNT and CDR2 FRNRAP. CDR3 length equals 16 residues. The ends were cut back, 5 bases at V and 0 bases at J, with 14 bases in the middle. The CDR3 loop is CASGAGREIAKNIQYF. The CDR3 coding sequence is TGTGCTAGTGGTGCCGGACGGGAGATAGCCAAAAACATTCAGTACTTC.

The chain couples TRBV28 to TRBJ2-5; D unclear. Germline assignment: CDR1 MDHEN and CDR2 SYDVKM. V shed 6 bases and J shed 1 base, with 6 bases lying between them. The CDR3 sequence is 12 residues long. The CDR3 region has the DNA TGTGCCAGCAGCCAGATCCAAGAGACCCAGTACTTC. This gives the protein CASSQIQETQYF.

V is TRBV5-1 and J is TRBJ1-1; D unclear. Trimming cost V 0 bases and J 6 bases, with 15 bases left between them. The CDR3 consists of 15 residues. Per the germline V gene, CDR1 is SGHRS and CDR2 is YFSETQ. CDR3 DNA: TGCGCCAGCAGCTTGGGCGGGGTAGAAGACGCTGAAGCTTTCTTT. Its translation is CASSLGGVEDAEAFF.

V gene TRBV4-2 combines with J gene TRBJ2-1, with 9 bases that match TRBD2. Germline V gives CDR1 LGHNA, CDR2 YNFKEQ. V lost 4 bases to trimming and J lost 15 bases; unmatched junction nucleotides: 10. The CDR3 contains 13 residues. In nucleotides, the CDR3 is TGTGCCAGCAGCCTTTCTAGCGGGGAGTCATGGTTCTTC. Amino acids: CASSLSSGESWFF.

The chain is built from TRBV6-5 and TRBJ1-2; D possibly corresponds to TRBD1 (5 bases). The V end was cut by 5 bases, the J end by 5 bases, with 9 bases between. Germline V gene sequence: CDR1 MNHEY, CDR2 SVGAGI. The CDR3 is 12 amino acids. The CDR3 bases are TGTGCCAGCAGTCGAACAGGATATGGCTACACCTTC. As protein: CASSRTGYGYTF.